What follows are 20 T cell receptor beta chains derived from one specimen sequenced in a study of blood T cell repertoires in COVID-19. This table comes from immunoSEQ multiplex PCR, and its TCRdb copy is limited to in-frame clones, with some not included. This sample has approximately 250,000 clones, with 85% found just once. Specimen: peripheral blood. All receptors come from a woman aged 60-75 years with active or convalescent COVID-19.

This clone was observed a handful of times. J is TRBJ2-1 and V is TRBV6-5, with D possibly TRBD2 on 5 matching bases. There are 12 residues in the CDR3. V was clipped by 6 bases and J by 7 bases, with 10 bases between them. From germline, CDR1 is MNHEY and CDR2 SVGAGI. In nucleotides, the CDR3 is TGTGCCAGCAGAGCTCCGGGGAATGAGCAGTTCTTC. This codes for CASRAPGNEQFF.

CDR3 in amino acids: CASRTSPSSGNTIYF. The CDR3 DNA reads as TGTGCCAGCCGGACAAGCCCGAGCTCTGGAAACACCATATATTTT. The rearrangement joins TRBV2 to TRBJ1-3; the D gene is possibly TRBD1 (5 bases). The CDR3 contains 15 residues. Per germline, CDR1 SNHLY and CDR2 FYNNEI. V lost 8 bases to trimming and J lost 0 bases, with 14 bases between them. The variable domain in full, completed from reference TRBV2 and TRBJ1-3, reads EPEVTQTPSHQVTQMGQEVILRCVPISNHLYFYWYRQILGQKVEFLVSFYNNEISEKSEIFDDQFSVERPDGSNFTLKIRSTKLEDSAMYFCASRTSPSSGNTIYFGEGSWLTVV.

The chain couples TRBV3-1 (or the pseudogene TRBV3-2) to TRBJ2-1; 7 nucleotides agree with TRBD1. CDR3 length equals 16 residues. Germline CDR1 LGHDT, CDR2 YNNKEL (reference sequence). With V trimmed by 4 bases and J by 1 base, 7 bases remained unmatched. The CDR3 coding sequence is TGTGCCAGCAGCCCCCAGACAGGGACATCCTACAATGAGCAGTTCTTC. It specifies CASSPQTGTSYNEQFF.

This rearrangement joins TRBV10-3 to TRBJ1-1, with 9 positions matching TRBD1. CDR3 length: 14 residues. V was clipped by 3 bases and J by 5 bases; unmatched bases: 4. Germline CDR1 ENHRY, CDR2 SYGVKD. The CDR3 nucleotides read TGTGCCATCAGTGATTGGGACAGGGAGACTGAAGCTTTCTTT. It yields the protein CAISDWDRETEAFF.

This sequence joins TRBV6-5 and TRBJ1-3; D is unclear. V lost 6 bases and J 0 bases, leaving 6 bases between the germline ends. CDR3 length: 13 residues. The germline V gene has CDR1 MNHEY and CDR2 SVGAGI. The CDR3 is CASRSVSGNTIYF. The CDR3 DNA reads as TGTGCCAGCAGGTCCGTCTCTGGAAACACCATATATTTT.

This clone occurred once. This chain uses TRBV4-1 with TRBJ2-1, with TRBD2 matching 10 bases. Germline-derived CDR1 and CDR2 are MGHRA and YSYEKL. The CDR3 is made up of 19 amino acids. Losses at the gene ends were 4 bases for V and 8 bases for J; bases not matched to a gene: 20. The CDR3 nucleotides read TGCGCCAGCAGCCCAATGATGAACCCCCTAGCGGGAGTTGGTCATGAGCAGTTCTTC. Its protein product is CASSPMMNPLAGVGHEQFF.

This clone was detected only once. The chain links TRBV7-8 to TRBJ1-6; D is possibly TRBD1 (6 bases). Germline CDR1 and CDR2: SGHVS and FQNEAQ. The CDR3 contains 14 residues. The V and J ends lost 3 bases and 7 bases respectively, with 10 bases between them. DNA for the CDR3: TGTGCCAGCAGCTTGAGGGGGTTAAATTCACCCCTCCACTTT. Its protein is CASSLRGLNSPLHF.

The chain combines TRBV7-8 with TRBJ2-1; 11 positions match TRBD2. V lost 5 bases to trimming and J lost 5 bases; unmatched junction nucleotides: 14. Germline V gene lookup returns CDR1 SGHVS and CDR2 FQNEAQ. The CDR3 has 18 amino acids. DNA for the CDR3: TGTGCCAGCAGCCCCGGACTAGCGGGCGACCTCGAACACAATGAGCAGTTCTTC. Its protein is CASSPGLAGDLEHNEQFF.

This chain joins TRBV19 and TRBJ2-1; 8 positions match TRBD2. V trimming: 3 bases; J trimming: 8 bases; junction bases outside the gene matches: 9. Germline V gene sequence: CDR1 LNHDA, CDR2 SQIVND (reference sequence). The CDR3 is 15 residues long. The CDR3 DNA reads as TGTGCCAGTAGTATTGGAGCGGGAGCGGTGGATGAGCAGTTCTTC. Translation: CASSIGAGAVDEQFF.

This clone is a singleton in its sample. This chain joins TRBV6-6 and TRBJ2-5; 8 bases align to TRBD1. V was pared by 7 bases and J by 5 bases, with 15 bases of the junction left unmatched. CDR3 length: 16 residues. In germline, CDR1 is MNHNY, CDR2 SVGAGI (reference sequence). CDR3 in amino acids: CASNAPGQVGGETQYF. In nucleotides, the CDR3 is TGTGCCAGCAACGCGCCGGGACAGGTCGGTGGGGAGACCCAGTACTTC.

This chain's CDR3 is CASRAGLASTEAFF. CDR3 bases: TGCGCCAGCAGGGCCGGACTAGCGAGCACTGAAGCTTTCTTT. The rearrangement links TRBV10-2 to TRBJ1-1, with D unresolved. Trimming shortened V by 6 bases and J by 4 bases, and 15 bases separated the two germline ends. The CDR3 extends over 14 amino acids. Per germline, CDR1 WSHSY and CDR2 SAAADI.

The chain uses TRBV10-3 and TRBJ2-3, with TRBD1 identical over 7 bases. Germline values: CDR1 ENHRY, CDR2 SYGVKD. The trim removed 0 bases at V and 4 bases at J, leaving 7 bases unmatched. The CDR3 runs to 16 residues. The CDR3 DNA follows: TGTGCCATCAGTGAGTCTATTTTAGGGGGCGCAGATACGCAGTATTTT. Its translation is CAISESILGGADTQYF.

This chain uses TRBV5-1 with TRBJ2-1, with D possibly being TRBD1 (6 bases). Trimming pared 0 bases from V and 4 bases from J, leaving 17 bases between. CDR3 size: 17 residues. The germline gives CDR1 SGHRS, CDR2 YFSETQ. The CDR3 spells CASSLVLGTSKYNEQFF. The CDR3 region has the DNA TGCGCCAGCAGCTTGGTTTTGGGGACATCGAAGTACAATGAGCAGTTCTTC.

The V call is TRBV3-1 (or the pseudogene TRBV3-2), the J call TRBJ2-1; 9 nucleotides line up with TRBD2. The CDR3 is made up of 15 amino acids. Trimming took 6 bases from V and 0 from J; bases not matched to a gene: 3. The germline V gene encodes CDR1 LGHDT and CDR2 YNNKEL (reference sequence). The DNA of the CDR3 is TGTGCCAGCAGTCGGACTAGCGCCTCCTACAATGAGCAGTTCTTC. Its protein is CASSRTSASYNEQFF.

The chain combines TRBV5-1 with TRBJ2-1, with D possibly matching TRBD2 (5 bases). The CDR3 extends over 13 amino acids. Trimming shortened V by 4 bases and J by 9 bases, and 14 bases separated the two germline ends. Per the germline V gene, CDR1 is SGHRS and CDR2 is YFSETQ. This chain's CDR3 is CASSAGINGEQFF. CDR3 DNA sequence: TGCGCCAGCAGCGCCGGGATTAACGGTGAGCAGTTCTTC.

The CDR3 region has the DNA TGTGCCAGCGGGCGTGCATCTGGAAACACCATATATTTT. This encodes CASGRASGNTIYF. V gene TRBV2 combines with J gene TRBJ1-3; D unresolved. The CDR3 has 13 residues. Germline V gene lookup returns CDR1 SNHLY and CDR2 FYNNEI. V was pared by 8 bases and J by 1 base, with 9 bases between.

The V and J genes are TRBV28 and TRBJ2-3; weak D call: TRBD2 (5 bases). Germline CDR1 reads MDHEN; CDR2 reads SYDVKM. The CDR3 loop spans 13 amino acids. In nucleotides, the CDR3 is TGTGCGGCCGGAAAGCGGAGCACAGATACGCAGTATTTT. This encodes CAAGKRSTDTQYF.

This chain joins TRBV15 and TRBJ2-7, with unresolved D. This CDR3 has 15 amino acids. The V end lost 4 bases, the J end lost 7 bases, and 20 bases lay between the germline ends. Germline values: CDR1 LNHNV, CDR2 YYDKDF (reference sequence). The CDR3 DNA reads TGTGCCACCAGCAATCCCCGGGTCGGTTCGTGGGAGCAGTACTTC. This gives the protein CATSNPRVGSWEQYF.

The chain carries TRBV11-2 and TRBJ2-1, with TRBD1 matching over 12 bases. The CDR3 is 17 amino acids. Per the germline V gene, CDR1 is SGHAT and CDR2 is FQNNGV. V was pared by 6 bases and J by 6 bases, with 12 bases of the junction left unmatched. CDR3 region: CASRSQVGQGAINEQFF. The CDR3 coding sequence is TGTGCCAGCAGGTCACAAGTGGGACAGGGGGCAATCAATGAGCAGTTCTTC.

The V gene is TRBV7-8, the J gene TRBJ2-2; D unclear. This CDR3 is built from 13 residues. The germline V and J ends were trimmed by 1 base and 5 bases, with 5 bases remaining between them. CDR1 is SGHVS and CDR2 is FQNEAQ in the germline V gene. The CDR3 coding sequence is TGTGCCAGCAGCTTAGGGAGAACCGGGGAGCTGTTTTTT. It encodes CASSLGRTGELFF. The full variable domain, completed using reference TRBV7-8 and TRBJ2-2, is GAGVSQSPRYKVAKRGQDVALRCDPISGHVSLFWYQQALGQGPEFLTYFQNEAQLDKSGLPSDRFFAERPEGSVSTLKIQRTQQEDSAVYLCASSLGRTGELFFGEGSRLTVL.